The T cell receptor beta chain described here comes from a study of blood T cells in healthy people across ages. Study-wide findings and caveats: When set beside aged donors, long-lived donors presented more naive CD4+ cells and higher diversity. Conclusively comparing naive with antigen-experienced cells was impossible with unsorted PBMCs.

Combining a sample-barcoded 5' primer with a J-beta primer mix, a second PCR ran for roughly 7 to 12 cycles. One entry per CDR3 protein, called by TCRdb with MiXCR from the 5' RACE reads. The data hold roughly 650,000 distinct CDR3 sequences, with about 32% observed a single time. Researchers collected approximately 9.5 milliliters of peripheral blood from every single donor. Trimming took 4 bases from V and 0 from J; bases not matched to a gene: 9. The germline gives CDR1 SGHRS, CDR2 YFSETQ. This CDR3 spans 16 amino acids. Notes on this clonotype: What it recognizes is unknown.

Sample: blood. The J gene is TRBJ1-1, the V gene TRBV5-1, with 7 bases lining up with TRBD1. The source of this sequence is a woman aged 80 or older in good health. Here the CDR3 reads CASSPRQGSMNTEAFF. CDR3 nucleotides: TGCGCCAGCAGCCCTCGACAGGGTTCCATGAACACTGAAGCTTTCTTT.